A single sample gave rise to the 13 T cell receptor beta chains below, sequenced in a study of cytomegalovirus exposure and HLA in healthy donors. Researchers ran the PCR with 60 Vbeta and 13 Jbeta primers. Libraries were prepared by immunoSEQ multiplex PCR; TCRdb keeps only in-frame clonotypes and omits some of them. The sample lists about 140,000 clones; approximately 86% were seen once. Source material: PBMCs. The receptors were gathered from a woman aged 40 to 50 in good health and CMV-seronegative.

This clone was observed a single time. The chain uses TRBV28 and TRBJ2-7; TRBD1 is a possible D gene (5 bases). The CDR3 is made up of 13 amino acids. The germline V gene encodes CDR1 MDHEN and CDR2 SYDVKM. Trimming shortened V by 9 bases and J by 7 bases, and 19 bases separated the two germline ends. The CDR3 region has the DNA TGTGCCAGTTTTACACAGCCAGGGCAAGAGCAGTACTTC. Its protein is CASFTQPGQEQYF.

The genes are TRBV27 and TRBJ2-1, with TRBD2 matching over 11 bases. Germline values: CDR1 MNHEY, CDR2 SMNVEV (reference sequence). There are 13 residues in the CDR3. V dropped 2 bases and J dropped 10; count of bases not matched to a gene: 1. CDR3 bases: TGTGCCAGCAGTTTACTAGCGGGAGGCGAGCAGTTCTTC. This sequence encodes CASSLLAGGEQFF.

The rearrangement joins TRBV27 to TRBJ2-7; 11 bases are a match to TRBD2. Germline V gene sequence: CDR1 MNHEY, CDR2 SMNVEV (reference sequence). The CDR3 is 15 amino acids. J gave up 3 bases and V 2 bases, and 3 bases lay outside the gene matches. CDR3 nucleotides: TGTGCCAGCAGTTTACGACTAGCGGGAATCTACGAGCAGTACTTC. Residues: CASSLRLAGIYEQYF.

V and J are TRBV5-1 and TRBJ2-1; 10 bases map to TRBD2. The CDR3 is 14 amino acids. V trimming: 3 bases; J trimming: 7 bases; junction bases outside the gene matches: 4. Germline V gene sequence: CDR1 SGHRS, CDR2 YFSETQ. CDR3 protein: CASSSRTSGNEQFF. The CDR3 coding sequence is TGCGCCAGCAGCTCCCGGACTAGCGGAAATGAGCAGTTCTTC.

Points on this clone: Other DNA sequences in the same sample also yield this CDR3. This chain joins TRBV7-6 and TRBJ2-2; 10 positions agree with TRBD2. This CDR3 region has 15 residues. The junction had 8 bases not matched to a gene; V was cut back by 5 bases and J by 8 bases. Germline V CDR1 and CDR2: SGHVS, FNYEAQ. CDR3 coding DNA: TGTGCCAGCAGCCTAGGACTAGCGGTGACGGGGGAGCTGTTTTTT. Translation gives CASSLGLAVTGELFF. Together with reference TRBV7-6 and TRBJ2-2, the CDR3 gives the full variable domain: GAGVSQSPRYKVTKRGQDVALRCDPISGHVSLYWYRQALGQGPEFLTYFNYEAQQDKSGLPNDRFSAERPEGSISTLTIQRTEQRDSAMYRCASSLGLAVTGELFFGEGSRLTVL.

The chain combines TRBV7-9 with TRBJ2-7; tentatively, D is TRBD2 (6 bases). This CDR3 spans 13 amino acids. CDR1 SEHNR and CDR2 FQNEAQ come from the germline V gene (reference sequence). V was pared by 5 bases and J by 6 bases, with 14 bases between. In DNA form, the CDR3 reads TGTGCCAGCAGCCCCCCGGGAGCAGGCGAGCAGTACTTC. It translates to CASSPPGAGEQYF.

The chain couples TRBV6-1 to TRBJ2-7; the match to TRBD1 covers 8 bases. Germline V gene sequence: CDR1 MNHNS, CDR2 SASEGT. The CDR3 covers 14 residues. V was pared by 1 base and J by 2 bases, with 1 base of the junction left unmatched. The CDR3: CASSEGTGPYEQYF. For the CDR3, the DNA is TGTGCCAGCAGTGAAGGGACAGGGCCCTACGAGCAGTACTTC.

This chain connects TRBV7-8 to TRBJ2-7; 7 bases align to TRBD2. Germline lookup yields CDR1 SGHVS and CDR2 FQNEAQ. The CDR3 is 15 residues long. Trimming at V came to 6 bases and at J to 1 base, leaving 9 bases not matched to a gene. The CDR3 spells CASSRGRGVSYEQYF. As DNA, the CDR3 is TGTGCCAGCAGTCGGGGACGGGGGGTTTCCTACGAGCAGTACTTC.

CDR3 amino acids: CASSFSDQPQHF. The CDR3 nucleotides are TGTGCCAGCAGTTTTTCGGATCAGCCCCAGCATTTT. The rearrangement uses TRBV28 and TRBJ1-5; D not certain. The CDR3 extends over 12 amino acids. Trimming left V 3 bases short and J 5 bases short, with 5 bases between. CDR1 is MDHEN and CDR2 is SYDVKM in the germline V gene.

The V call is TRBV6-5, the J call TRBJ2-2; D remains unclear. Germline V lookup: CDR1 MNHEY, CDR2 SVGAGI. V lost 6 bases and J lost 0, with 8 bases in between. The CDR3 sequence is 14 residues long. The CDR3 DNA sequence: TGTGCCAGCAGCCGAGTAGCGAACACCGGGGAGCTGTTTTTT. Translation gives CASSRVANTGELFF.

DNA for the CDR3: TGTGCCAGCAGCCCTGGCGGCACCTATGGCTACACCTTC. This codes for CASSPGGTYGYTF. The chain employs TRBV11-3 and TRBJ1-2; D gene uncertain. Per germline, CDR1 SGHNT and CDR2 YENEEA. Trimming pared 5 bases from V and 4 bases from J, leaving 11 bases between. This CDR3 has 13 amino acids. The full variable domain, completed using reference TRBV11-3 and TRBJ1-2, is EAGVVQSPRYKIIEKKQPVAFWCNPISGHNTLYWYLQNLGQGPELLIRYENEEAVDDSQLPKDRFSAERLKGVDSTLKIQPAELGDSAVYLCASSPGGTYGYTFGSGTRLTVV.

The chain links TRBV27 to TRBJ1-4; no firm D call. V lost 2 bases and J lost 0, with 7 bases in between. The germline gives CDR1 MNHEY, CDR2 SMNVEV (reference sequence). CDR3 length: 15 amino acids. The CDR3: CASSLRTATNEKLFF. The CDR3 DNA reads TGTGCCAGCAGTTTAAGAACAGCAACTAATGAAAAACTGTTTTTT.

The V gene is TRBV25-1, the J gene TRBJ2-1; TRBD2 might be the D (7 bases). This CDR3 is built from 14 residues. V gave up 10 bases and J gave up 3 bases, with 16 bases separating them. Germline CDR1 MGHDK, CDR2 SYGVNS. For the CDR3, the DNA is TGTGCCACCCACAGGGAGGGGTACTACAATGAGCAGTTCTTC. It is translated as CATHREGYYNEQFF. Full variable domain (rest looked up from reference TRBV25-1 and TRBJ2-1): EADIYQTPRYLVIGTGKKITLECSQTMGHDKMYWYQQDPGMELHLIHYSYGVNSTEKGDLSSESTVSRIRTEHFPLTLESARPSHTSQYLCATHREGYYNEQFFGPGTRLTVL.